These 17 T cell receptor beta chains originate from one sample sequenced in a study of blood T cell repertoires in COVID-19. The protocol was immunoSEQ multiplex PCR, while the TCRdb copy is restricted to in-frame clones and leaves out a portion. Among some 240,000 clones, 80% to 90% were seen once, and the ten largest hold roughly a tenth. Sequencing input: peripheral blood. These receptors originate from a woman between 65 and 79 years old with COVID-19, enrolled during active disease.

The rearrangement uses TRBV12-5 and TRBJ2-7; perhaps TRBD2 as D (5 bases). The V gene's germline CDR1 is LGHNT and CDR2 FRNRAP. V was shortened by 4 bases and J by 4 bases, with 8 bases between the two germline ends. The CDR3 runs 12 residues. CDR3 coding DNA: TGTGCTAGTGGTTGGGAGCGGTACGAGCAGTACTTC. This codes for CASGWERYEQYF.

The V gene is TRBV4-1, the J gene TRBJ2-6; D remains ambiguous. V was pared by 5 bases and J by 4 bases, with 12 bases between. The CDR3 is 15 amino acids. Germline CDR1 is MGHRA and CDR2 is YSYEKL. The CDR3 bases are TGCGCCAGCAGCTTGCAGGTCGGCGGGGCCAACGTCCTGACTTTC. It is translated as CASSLQVGGANVLTF.

This clone was picked up one time. The chain uses TRBV11-3 and TRBJ2-2; 10 bases agree with TRBD2. The CDR3 extends over 16 amino acids. Germline V gene lookup returns CDR1 SGHNT and CDR2 YENEEA. Unmatched junction bases numbered 4, after V lost 5 bases and J lost 1 base. In nucleotides, the CDR3 is TGTGCCAGCAGCCTCGCTAGCGGGGGGAACACCGGGGAGCTGTTTTTT. Translating gives CASSLASGGNTGELFF. Full variable domain (outside the CDR3, taken from reference TRBV11-3 and TRBJ2-2): EAGVVQSPRYKIIEKKQPVAFWCNPISGHNTLYWYLQNLGQGPELLIRYENEEAVDDSQLPKDRFSAERLKGVDSTLKIQPAELGDSAVYLCASSLASGGNTGELFFGEGSRLTVL.

The count of this clone is one. The chain carries TRBV30 and TRBJ2-7; 9 bases agree with TRBD1. CDR3 length equals 14 residues. V trimming: 5 bases; J trimming: 4 bases; junction bases outside the gene matches: 9. CDR1 is GTSNPN and CDR2 is SVGIG in the germline V gene (reference sequence). The CDR3 DNA reads as TGTGCCTGGGGAAAGACAGGGGGATTTTACGAGCAGTACTTC. This gives the protein CAWGKTGGFYEQYF.

This chain joins TRBV7-8 and TRBJ2-5, with 9 bases fitting TRBD2. This CDR3 is built from 14 residues. CDR1 and CDR2 (germline): SGHVS, FQNEAQ. J was trimmed by 2 bases and V by 4 bases; bases with no gene match: 2. The CDR3 nucleotides are TGTGCCAGCAGCTCCGGACTAGCGCAAGAGACCCAGTACTTC. Translated, it gives CASSSGLAQETQYF.

The CDR3, as DNA: TGTGCCAGCAGTCCCGGACAGGGAGGACAGCCCCAGCATTTT. Translated: CASSPGQGGQPQHF. V usage is TRBV28 and J usage is TRBJ1-5, with TRBD1 matching over 8 bases. Germline trimming cut 5 bases from V and 7 bases from J; bases unmatched to any gene: 7. Germline V gene sequence: CDR1 MDHEN, CDR2 SYDVKM. CDR3 length: 14 amino acids.

CDR3 coding DNA: TGTGCCAGCAGTACAGGCTTCTCTGGGGCCAACGTCCTGACTTTC. Translation: CASSTGFSGANVLTF. This rearrangement joins TRBV6-5 to TRBJ2-6, with a tentative D call TRBD1 (5 bases). Germline V CDR1 and CDR2: MNHEY, SVGAGI. V was trimmed by 5 bases and J by 0 bases, leaving 8 bases between them. This CDR3 region has 15 residues.

The V gene is TRBV11-3, the J gene TRBJ2-1; D is unresolved. V lost 0 bases and J 0 bases, leaving 12 bases between the germline ends. In germline, CDR1 is SGHNT, CDR2 YENEEA. This CDR3 is 17 amino acids long. For the CDR3, the DNA is TGTGCCAGCAGCTTAGATCGTGTGGGCTACTCCTACAATGAGCAGTTCTTC. It translates to CASSLDRVGYSYNEQFF.

The chain joins TRBV7-9 to TRBJ1-2; D is unresolved. The length of the CDR3 is 14 residues. V dropped 4 bases and J dropped 4 bases, with 13 bases sitting between them. Germline V gives CDR1 SEHNR, CDR2 FQNEAQ (reference sequence). DNA of the CDR3: TGTGCCAGCAGCTCTCCGGGAAAACCCTATGGCTACACCTTC. Translated, it gives CASSSPGKPYGYTF.

V gene TRBV24-1 combines with J gene TRBJ2-1; perhaps TRBD1 as D (6 bases). The CDR3 is 16 residues long. CDR1 KGHDR and CDR2 SFDVKD come from the germline V gene. Trimming shortened V by 9 bases and J by 13 bases, and 30 bases separated the two germline ends. CDR3 coding DNA: TGTGCCACCGCCGATCAGAACAGGGACCCTCTTTCTGACCAGTTCTTC. Its translation: CATADQNRDPLSDQFF.

This chain joins TRBV5-6 and TRBJ2-7; tentatively, D is TRBD1 (5 bases). The CDR3 has 14 amino acids. V lost 0 bases, J lost 2 bases, and 9 bases lay in between. CDR1 SGHDT and CDR2 YYEEEE come from the germline V gene. CDR3 region: CASSLEGFTYEQYF. CDR3 DNA sequence: TGTGCCAGCAGCTTGGAGGGGTTTACCTACGAGCAGTACTTC. The entire variable domain, with the rest obtained from reference TRBV5-6 and TRBJ2-7, is as follows: DAGVTQSPTHLIKTRGQQVTLRCSPKSGHDTVSWYQQALGQGPQFIFQYYEEEERQRGNFPDRFSGHQFPNYSSELNVNALLLGDSALYLCASSLEGFTYEQYFGPGTRLTVT.

This clone was counted a few times. The rearrangement joins TRBV12-3 or TRBV12-4 to TRBJ1-1; a weak D match, TRBD1 (6 bases). V was trimmed by 4 bases and J by 8 bases, leaving 8 bases between them. CDR3 length: 11 residues. This CDR3 reads CASSSQGEAFF. The CDR3 DNA is TGTGCCAGCAGTTCCCAGGGGGAAGCTTTCTTT.

The V gene is TRBV20-1, the J gene TRBJ1-2; TRBD1 matches at 7 bases. Trimming cost V 6 bases and J 7 bases; bases outside gene matches: 5. Germline V lookup: CDR1 DFQATT, CDR2 SNEGSKA (reference sequence). The CDR3 contains 11 residues. CDR3 nucleotide sequence: TGCAGTGCCCGGACAGGTACTGGCTACACCTTC. Its translation is CSARTGTGYTF.

This chain connects TRBV4-1 to TRBJ2-7; 13 bases are a match to TRBD2. CDR1 is MGHRA and CDR2 is YSYEKL in the germline V gene. J gave up 6 bases and V 4 bases, and 6 bases lay outside the gene matches. The CDR3 has 15 amino acids. The CDR3 sequence is CASSPGLAGISEQYF. CDR3 coding DNA: TGCGCCAGCAGCCCGGGACTAGCGGGAATCTCCGAGCAGTACTTC.

V usage is TRBV25-1 and J usage is TRBJ2-1, with 12 bases matching TRBD2. CDR1 and CDR2 from the germline V gene are MGHDK and SYGVNS. The J segment lost 9 bases and the V segment lost 4 bases, leaving 4 bases of the junction unmatched. The CDR3 has 14 residues. CDR3 DNA: TGTGCCAGCAGTGCTAGCGGGAGGGCCGGTGAGCAGTTCTTC. This encodes CASSASGRAGEQFF.

This chain links TRBV19 with TRBJ2-5, with 9 bases fitting TRBD1. Germline CDR1 LNHDA, CDR2 SQIVND (reference sequence). V lost 6 bases and J lost 2; bases outside the gene matches: 7. This CDR3 spans 15 amino acids. The CDR3 region is CASSTPGQGQETQYF. The CDR3 nucleotides are TGTGCCAGTAGCACCCCGGGACAGGGACAAGAGACCCAGTACTTC.

The chain links TRBV27 to TRBJ2-1; TRBD1 aligns across 7 bases. The germline CDR1 and CDR2 sequences are MNHEY and SMNVEV (reference sequence). This CDR3 region has 13 residues. The V gene end was trimmed by 5 bases and the J gene end by 8 bases; junction bases not matched to a gene: 6. CDR3 coding DNA: TGTGCCAGCAGTACCCGACAGGGCGATGAGCAGTTCTTC. Translated: CASSTRQGDEQFF.